The T cell receptor (beta chain) under discussion was sequenced for a study of somatic reversion in DOCK8 deficiency (dated by TCRdb to between 2020 and 2021). The study in broad terms: In the study, T cell receptor beta repertoires were compared across three groups: DOCK8-deficient patients, DOCK8-revertant patients and healthy volunteers. The study set out to investigate how, in DOCK8 deficiency, somatic reversion of pathogenic DOCK8 variants alters lymphocyte differentiation and function. The DOCK8-deficient patients included in the study had been described in earlier reports.

The library relied on multiplex PCR. One-step amplicon PCR with EuroClonality-NGS primers was used to generate TRB libraries from roughly 100 ng genomic DNA. Sequencing of the TRB amplicons was done on Illumina MiSeq instruments using 2 x 250 bp version 2 chemistry. The original methods were these. Primary TRB sequence analysis and V(D)J annotation were performed with IMGT/HighV-QUEST. VDJtools was used to assess repertoire diversity and composition after nonfunctional clones were removed and samples were downsampled for comparisons between samples. Clones were called with MiXCR by TCRdb after fastp trimmed the public reads at Q25, and only in-frame beta chains were retained. CDR3 protein sequences are deduplicated, and each keeps its most common genes and DNA. It is TCRdb's table, rather than the study itself, that gives the V and J calls and clone size. For this sample there are about 1,400 distinct CDR3 sequences; 18% appear just once. The top ten hold about three quarters of the sample.

A note on this clonotype: Its target antigen remains unknown. No base-level quality is on record; no much larger clone is a single base apart.

V gives up 0 bases and J gives up 2 bases, and the segment between their germline ends measures 14 bases. Counted from cysteine to phenylalanine, this CDR3 has 16 amino acids. The retained sequence is limited to the CDR3, 48 bases, with the frame set at the first base. CDR1 and CDR2, looked up from the germline V gene (reference sequence), are SEHNR and FQNEAQ. Genomic DNA for TCR repertoire analysis was isolated either from whole blood samples or from PBMCs. Samples were taken from a few DOCK8-revertant patients, and some of those patients were sampled at multiple time points. What the work shows at the level of the full study, not this receptor alone: The methods did not state, for each individual sample, whether the source material was whole blood or PBMCs.

This sequence uses TRBV7-9 and TRBJ2-7, with an unclear D gene assignment. This TCR came from a human donor with DOCK8 deficiency. The sequenced sample consisted of blood. This specimen's cell subset or site label, interpreted: DOCK8-deficient patient with somatic reversion. The CDR3 region reads CASSLAFGSRPYEQYF. At the DNA level, the sequence is TGTGCCAGCAGCTTAGCTTTCGGCAGCCGGCCCTACGAGCAGTACTTC.